This T cell receptor beta chain is drawn from a study of Ad26.COV2.S vaccination and SARS-CoV-2 variants. The repertoire was sequenced with immunoSEQ multiplex PCR; TCRdb's copy has only in-frame clones and lacks some. The repertoire consists of roughly 380,000 clones, with roughly nine tenths occurring once and the leading ten covering roughly 3.9%. This CDR3 is 13 amino acids long. Deletions cut 8 bases from V and 2 bases from J, with 12 bases between. In germline, CDR1 is SGHDT, CDR2 YYEEEE. Here the sequenced sample was peripheral blood, taken after recovery from COVID-19. The TCR comes from a human donor who had recovered from COVID-19. The rearrangement joins TRBV5-6 to TRBJ2-3; a weak D match, TRBD2 (5 bases). The chain's CDR3 is CARLREPTDTQYF. The CDR3 bases are TGTGCCAGGCTCCGGGAACCCACAGATACGCAGTATTTT.